The 30 T cell receptor beta chains below all came from one sample that was sequenced in a study of T cell responses to AZD1222 COVID-19 vaccine. Method: immunoSEQ multiplex PCR; TCRdb's copy keeps in-frame clones and lacks some. The data show about 130,000 clones, 85% to 95% seen once. The sample in question was peripheral blood, obtained on day 0 of AZD1222 vaccination. The receptors here all came from an adult in good health.

The table lists this clone with a few counts. This chain connects TRBV5-1 to TRBJ2-3, with TRBD2 identical over 8 bases. V dropped 6 bases and J dropped 2; count of bases not matched to a gene: 20. CDR3 size: 19 residues. Per the germline V gene, CDR1 is SGHRS and CDR2 is YFSETQ. CDR3 nucleotide sequence: TGCGCCAGCACTCGAGCGGCGGGAGGCCCTATACGAATCACAGATACGCAGTATTTT. Its translation is CASTRAAGGPIRITDTQYF.

The rearrangement joins TRBV21-1 to TRBJ2-7. TRBV21-1 is a pseudogene locus. There are 14 residues in the CDR3. The CDR3 DNA reads as TGTGCCAGCAGCAAAGCTACGGCTCTCAACGAGCAGTACTTC. Amino acids: CASSKATALNEQYF.

The chain joins TRBV19 to TRBJ2-1, with a tentative D call TRBD2 (5 bases). Looked up from germline, CDR1 is LNHDA and CDR2 is SQIVND (reference sequence). CDR3 length: 13 amino acids. V lost 6 bases, J lost 7 bases, and 13 bases lay in between. CDR3 sequence reads: CASRPSGVNEQFF. The CDR3 nucleotides are TGTGCCAGTAGACCCTCCGGGGTAAATGAGCAGTTCTTC.

The chain links TRBV5-4 to TRBJ2-7; 8 bases are shared with TRBD2. V shed 1 base, J shed 0 bases, and the junction held 3 bases outside the gene matches. Germline-derived CDR1 and CDR2 are SGHNT and YYREEE (reference sequence). The CDR3 consists of 15 residues. CDR3 nucleotide sequence: TGTGCCAGCAGCTTGAAAACTAGCGGCTCCTACGAGCAGTACTTC. Amino acid sequence: CASSLKTSGSYEQYF.

The chain carries TRBV2 and TRBJ2-7; D is unresolved. Germline V gene sequence: CDR1 SNHLY, CDR2 FYNNEI. V was shortened by 4 bases and J by 4 bases, with 14 bases between the two germline ends. The CDR3 sequence is 14 residues long. CDR3 region: CASSVGDTRYEQYF. The CDR3 nucleotides are TGTGCCAGCAGTGTTGGAGACACACGTTACGAGCAGTACTTC.

V and J are TRBV27 and TRBJ1-2; TRBD1 agrees at 7 bases. Per the germline V gene, CDR1 is MNHEY and CDR2 is SMNVEV (reference sequence). This CDR3 has 14 amino acids. V lost 4 bases and J lost 8; bases outside the gene matches: 10. DNA for the CDR3: TGTGCCAGCAGTTGGACAGGTCTAATGGAGGGCTACACCTTC. Its translation: CASSWTGLMEGYTF.

This clone came up once. The V and J genes are TRBV6-1 and TRBJ2-7; 8 positions match TRBD1. Germline CDR1 is MNHNS and CDR2 is SASEGT. The CDR3 consists of 16 residues. The junction had 6 bases not matched to a gene; V was cut back by 0 bases and J by 2 bases. This chain's CDR3 is CASSEAFRGPPYEQYF. CDR3 in DNA: TGTGCCAGCAGTGAAGCATTCAGGGGGCCCCCCTACGAGCAGTACTTC.

As DNA, the CDR3 is TGTGCCAGCTCCCGCCGGGAGGGGGCCGAGCAGTACTTC. As protein: CASSRREGAEQYF. The rearrangement joins TRBV2 to TRBJ2-7; a weak D match, TRBD2 (8 bases). The V gene lost 8 bases and the J gene lost 6 bases, with 17 bases spanning the gap. Germline loops: CDR1 SNHLY, CDR2 FYNNEI. The CDR3 extends over 13 amino acids.

The genes are TRBV23-1 and TRBJ2-3; D is perhaps TRBD1 (5 bases). TRBV23-1 is an ORF, and what it does is uncertain. CDR3 length equals 15 residues. The V end was cut by 10 bases, the J end by 6 bases, with 23 bases between. CDR3 in DNA: TGCGCCACCCTCCAACTACGGAAGCCAGGGGATACGCAGTATTTT. It encodes CATLQLRKPGDTQYF.

V and J are TRBV9 and TRBJ2-1, with a possible D match to TRBD2 (5 bases). V lost 0 bases and J lost 8, with 18 bases in between. This CDR3 is 16 amino acids long. CDR1 SGDLS and CDR2 YYNGEE come from the germline V gene. DNA for the CDR3: TGTGCCAGCAGCGTAGCCTTTCGGGGTGGTGGGGATGAGCAGTTCTTC. Its protein is CASSVAFRGGGDEQFF.

This clone was counted once. The chain is built from TRBV7-9 and TRBJ1-1; no clear D. The CDR3 is made up of 14 amino acids. CDR1 is SEHNR, CDR2 FQNEAQ, per germline (reference sequence). Trimming pared 1 base from V and 5 bases from J, leaving 11 bases between. The CDR3 reads CASSLVAQVTEAFF. As DNA, the CDR3 is TGTGCCAGCAGCTTAGTTGCTCAGGTGACTGAAGCTTTCTTT.

This clone has only a few counts. V gene TRBV7-2 combines with J gene TRBJ2-1, with 9 bases matching TRBD1. The ends lost 5 bases at V and 9 bases at J; junction bases unmatched: 11. The CDR3 has 15 residues. CDR1 SGHTA and CDR2 FQGNSA come from the germline V gene. The chain's CDR3 is CASSLQGAIVGEQFF. CDR3 nucleotides: TGTGCCAGCAGCCTACAGGGGGCGATAGTAGGTGAGCAGTTCTTC.

This clone was seen only once. This sequence joins TRBV27 and TRBJ2-2, with 11 bases matching TRBD2. The CDR3 contains 18 residues. Per germline, CDR1 MNHEY and CDR2 SMNVEV (reference sequence). With V trimmed by 5 bases and J by 3 bases, 11 bases remained unmatched. The CDR3 protein is CASSRIAGGVSDTGELFF. Here the CDR3 DNA reads TGTGCCAGCAGTAGAATAGCGGGAGGGGTTTCCGACACCGGGGAGCTGTTTTTT.

The rearrangement joins TRBV27 to TRBJ2-7; no firm D call. V lost 8 bases, J lost 2 bases, and 1 base lay in between. The CDR3 runs to 9 residues. From germline, CDR1 is MNHEY and CDR2 SMNVEV (reference sequence). This chain's CDR3 is CASPYEQYF. In nucleotides, the CDR3 is TGTGCCAGCCCCTACGAGCAGTACTTC.

The chain has TRBV5-1 and TRBJ2-1; D uncertain. This CDR3 spans 12 amino acids. Germline CDR1 SGHRS, CDR2 YFSETQ. The V end lost 1 base, the J end lost 7 bases, and 6 bases lay between the germline ends. The CDR3 loop reads CASSLKRNEQFF. In DNA, the CDR3 is TGCGCCAGCAGCTTGAAACGGAATGAGCAGTTCTTC.

This chain uses TRBV6-4 with TRBJ2-1, with 9 bases fitting TRBD2. V dropped 7 bases and J dropped 2; count of bases not matched to a gene: 6. The CDR3 totals 15 residues. The V gene's germline CDR1 is MRHNA and CDR2 SNTAGT. The CDR3 DNA is TGTGCCAGCAAGAGCGGGAGGACCCCCTACAATGAGCAGTTCTTC. It yields the protein CASKSGRTPYNEQFF.

The chain links TRBV7-9 to TRBJ1-2, with D possibly being TRBD1 (5 bases). Per germline, CDR1 SEHNR and CDR2 FQNEAQ (reference sequence). The ends were cut back, 3 bases at V and 3 bases at J, with 8 bases in the middle. The CDR3 loop spans 13 amino acids. The CDR3, as DNA: TGTGCCAGCAGCTTCGGGGGAGACTATGGCTACACCTTC. The encoded protein is CASSFGGDYGYTF.

This clone has only a few counts. The chain joins TRBV2 to TRBJ1-5; TRBD1 agrees at 11 bases. In germline, CDR1 is SNHLY, CDR2 FYNNEI. J gave up 2 bases and V 9 bases, and 3 bases lay outside the gene matches. The CDR3 consists of 14 residues. The CDR3 sequence is CASKGQGGNQPQHF. The CDR3 nucleotides are TGTGCCAGTAAGGGACAGGGGGGCAATCAGCCCCAGCATTTT. The complete variable domain, with remaining parts taken from reference TRBV2 and TRBJ1-5, reads EPEVTQTPSHQVTQMGQEVILRCVPISNHLYFYWYRQILGQKVEFLVSFYNNEISEKSEIFDDQFSVERPDGSNFTLKIRSTKLEDSAMYFCASKGQGGNQPQHFGDGTRLSIL.

As regards this clone: The junction departs from the called germline gene at one end, perhaps through a read error. CDR3 loop: CAWSTPLLSYQPQHF. Here the CDR3 DNA reads TGTGCCTGGAGTACGCCTCTCCTTAGCTATCAGCCCCAGCATTTT. The V gene is TRBV30, the J gene TRBJ1-5; D unresolved. The CDR3 is 15 residues long. Germline assignment: CDR1 GTSNPN and CDR2 SVGIG (reference sequence).

This chain uses TRBV16 with TRBJ2-1; D is perhaps TRBD1 (6 bases). Germline V gene sequence: CDR1 KGHSY, CDR2 FQNENV. V dropped 3 bases and J dropped 2 bases, with 11 bases sitting between them. The CDR3 runs 15 residues. As DNA, the CDR3 is TGTGCCAGCAGCCACAGGACAGCGACCTACAATGAGCAGTTCTTC. Its protein product is CASSHRTATYNEQFF.

The chain recombines TRBV11-2 with TRBJ2-4; D possibly corresponds to TRBD2 (5 bases). Germline CDR1 and CDR2: SGHAT and FQNNGV. V gave up 1 base and J gave up 0 bases, with 16 bases separating them. This CDR3 has 18 amino acids. The CDR3 DNA reads TGTGCCAGCAGCTTAGGGCTTCGGGGTGGGTTAGCCAAAAACATTCAGTACTTC. Its protein product is CASSLGLRGGLAKNIQYF.

V is TRBV6-5 and J is TRBJ2-7, with TRBD2 as a possible D gene (6 bases). CDR1 and CDR2 from the germline V gene are MNHEY and SVGAGI. V dropped 6 bases and J dropped 3 bases, with 12 bases sitting between them. The CDR3 is made up of 13 amino acids. CDR3 region: CASRGDLIYEQYF. CDR3 DNA sequence: TGTGCCAGCAGGGGGGACTTGATCTACGAGCAGTACTTC.

The chain recombines TRBV18 with TRBJ2-5, with D possibly being TRBD1 (5 bases). The ends were cut back, 4 bases at V and 5 bases at J, with 17 bases in the middle. The CDR3 length is 15 residues. Germline CDR1 reads KGHSH; CDR2 reads LQKENI. CDR3 sequence: CASSRQGQGLETQYF. The CDR3 bases are TGTGCCAGCTCACGGCAGGGCCAAGGGTTGGAGACCCAGTACTTC. The entire variable domain, with the rest obtained from reference TRBV18 and TRBJ2-5, is as follows: NAGVMQNPRHLVRRRGQEARLRCSPMKGHSHVYWYRQLPEEGLKFMVYLQKENIIDESGMPKERFSAEFPKEGPSILRIQQVVRGDSAAYFCASSRQGQGLETQYFGPGTRLLVL.

This chain links TRBV30 with TRBJ1-2, with no clear D. The CDR3 is 13 residues long. Trimming cost V 1 base and J 4 bases, with 10 bases left between them. The germline V gene encodes CDR1 GTSNPN and CDR2 SVGIG (reference sequence). The CDR3 loop reads CAWSGVGFYGYTF. CDR3 nucleotide sequence: TGTGCCTGGAGTGGCGTAGGGTTCTATGGCTACACCTTC.

This clone turned up a few times. The V call is TRBV10-3, the J call TRBJ1-6; D remains unclear. The germline gives CDR1 ENHRY, CDR2 SYGVKD. The CDR3 covers 13 residues. Trimming removed 8 bases from V and 7 bases from J, with 12 bases in between. The CDR3 loop is CAIRSGVNSPLHF. The DNA of the CDR3 is TGTGCCATCCGCTCGGGCGTCAATTCACCCCTCCACTTT.

The chain has TRBV4-3 and TRBJ1-2, with D possibly being TRBD1 (5 bases). This CDR3 has 17 residues. The V end lost 0 bases, the J end lost 1 base, and 15 bases lay between the germline ends. The germline CDR1 and CDR2 sequences are LGHNA and YSLEER. The CDR3 loop reads CASSQDLLRGDNYGYTF. CDR3 coding DNA: TGCGCCAGCAGCCAAGATCTTTTGAGGGGAGATAACTATGGCTACACCTTC.

This clone turned up a few times. The chain is built from TRBV19 and TRBJ1-5; maybe TRBD1 (5 bases). V dropped 5 bases and J dropped 2 bases, with 16 bases sitting between them. In germline, CDR1 is LNHDA, CDR2 SQIVND (reference sequence). There are 16 residues in the CDR3. CDR3 nucleotides: TGTGCCAGTAGTTGGGACGGCATTAGGGGCAATCAGCCCCAGCATTTT. The encoded protein is CASSWDGIRGNQPQHF. The full variable domain, rest sourced from reference TRBV19 and TRBJ1-5, is DGGITQSPKYLFRKEGQNVTLSCEQNLNHDAMYWYRQDPGQGLRLIYYSQIVNDFQKGDIAEGYSVSREKKESFPLTVTSAQKNPTAFYLCASSWDGIRGNQPQHFGDGTRLSIL.

This rearrangement joins TRBV6-6 to TRBJ2-7; no firm D call. The V end was cut by 6 bases, the J end by 5 bases, with 14 bases between. There are 13 residues in the CDR3. Germline V CDR1 and CDR2: MNHNY, SVGAGI (reference sequence). CDR3 nucleotide sequence: TGTGCCAGCAGCCGCCCCCCCCGGGACGAGCAGTACTTC. Encoded protein: CASSRPPRDEQYF.

The chain uses TRBV11-2 and TRBJ2-5, with 11 bases lining up with TRBD2. The CDR3 totals 15 residues. V was pared by 4 bases and J by 3 bases, with 4 bases of the junction left unmatched. Germline assignment: CDR1 SGHAT and CDR2 FQNNGV. DNA for the CDR3: TGTGCCAGCAGCTACACTAGCGGGAGAGAAGAGACCCAGTACTTC. Encoded protein: CASSYTSGREETQYF.

The chain couples TRBV6-5 to TRBJ2-5; 12 bases are shared with TRBD2. Germline CDR1 reads MNHEY; CDR2 reads SVGAGI. This CDR3 has 15 residues. V was clipped by 0 bases and J by 5 bases; unmatched bases: 1. The CDR3 loop is CASSYSTSGSETQYF. DNA for the CDR3: TGTGCCAGCAGTTACTCGACTAGCGGGAGTGAGACCCAGTACTTC.